This T cell receptor beta chain was sequenced in a study of cytomegalovirus exposure and HLA in healthy donors (dated by TCRdb to the late 2010s). For context, the study as a whole: In an earlier analysis of roughly 500 of the donors, less than 350 Gb of sequence data and 90 million to 120 million unique TCR beta sequences from 150 million to 200 million T cells were reported. An early release that covered some 630 HLA-typed donors contained approximately 300 gigabases of sequencing data and some 87 million unique TCR sequences. Among the roughly 400 genotyped donors, 81% belonged to the genetic ancestry cluster associated with self-reported Caucasian donors. The study was designed to test whether signatures of past pathogen exposure could be identified by cataloging public T cell receptors. The study profiled the T cell repertoires of about 720 subjects by immunosequencing and related them to cytomegalovirus serostatus. Along with the approximately 620-subject first cohort, a separate validation cohort of 120 different subjects was used. To predict cytomegalovirus infection status, the study brought together high-throughput TCR immunosequencing, statistical association of individual TCRs with disease status, and machine learning. A later analysis re-analyzed previously published TCR beta repertoires from 650 to 800 donors and added high-resolution HLA genotyping to study TCR occurrence patterns. Rather than drawing on any new phenotypic data, the later analysis identified candidate immune exposures from TCR beta sequences and the way those sequences occurred across donors. An earlier analysis of some 500 of the donors applied high-throughput TCR beta sequencing to assess whether each TCR beta V gene segment acted as functional or pseudogenic. Donor age, sex, ethnicity and CMV serostatus were compiled alongside the repertoire data. Genome-wide SNP genotypes for about 60% of the 666 donors were used in a later genetic analysis, which treated that subset as a discovery cohort. All discovery cohort repertoires had been generated on a single sequencing platform. Both class I and class II loci were covered by HLA typing, at four-digit resolution. Typing coverage varied by locus: roughly 629-640 donors for A, B, C, DRB1 and DQB1; approximately 500 for DQA1; more than 600 for DPA1; roughly 450 for DPB1. About five DR-DQ haplotypes were handled as single units for association and clustering because linkage in the cohort was strong. Across 398 genotyped donors of the cohort, an average of roughly 250,000 unique TCR beta nucleotide sequences per donor were sequenced, and about a sixth of those sequences were non-productive. The paper's findings and limits, for the study overall: According to a later analysis, TCR association rates differed among HLA loci, with DRB1 alleles showing the most associated TCRs and HLA-C alleles showing the fewest. The classifier was reported to diagnose cytomegalovirus status with high specificity and sensitivity in both the original and validation cohorts. CMV serostatus was the only immune exposure information available for the cohort. Broadly in line with IMGT annotations, most TCR beta V segments showed up in productive rearrangements about 87% or about 30% of the time in an earlier analysis of several hundred of the donors. It was suggested by the authors that the approach could potentially be generalized to other disease states and immunological phenotypes. Because some donors lacked HLA typing at each locus, the association tests relied only on the typed subset. In a later analysis, several top co-occurrence clusters were reported to appear linked to parvovirus B19, influenza, CMV and Epstein-Barr virus. Because counts were too low, roughly 16 rarely observed V segments, including chromosome 9 orphons, were left out of the earlier analysis of several hundred of the donors. Across donors, most TCR sequences were observed very rarely, whereas some public TCRs were present in many individuals. According to a later analysis, most CMV-associated TCR beta chains appeared to be HLA-restricted, and the HLA associations seemed to be driven largely by CMV exposure. Only TCR beta chains were sequenced in this cohort, and the absence of alpha or paired-chain data limited detectable features. A later analysis found that HLA-associated TCR beta chains were more clonally expanded and had lower generation probabilities than equally common non-associated chains. Compared with the 666-donor mean, donors in an Asian-associated ancestry cluster had fewer N-insertions in productive TCRs, according to a later genetic analysis. A later analysis associated some 17,000 TCR beta sequences with specific HLA alleles at a false discovery rate of 0.05. A further reported finding was that TCR beta sequences accurately predicted the HLA-A and HLA-B alleles for most subjects in the first cohort. In the study, approximately 150 TCR beta chains were listed as associated with cytomegalovirus. Strong co-occurrence of HLA alleles, especially DR and DQ, made assigning TCR associations to individual alleles difficult. Because the 87-base-pair reads could not distinguish some IMGT-functional V segments, including TRBV6-2 and TRBV6-3, those segments were excluded. A cluster of highly shared sequence variants was judged likely to be a technical artifact of the sequencing pipeline. A later genetic analysis associated a missense DCLRE1C variant with V-gene and J-gene trimming of TCR beta chains, and an independent cohort replicated the association. Correlated functional status among segregating V segments might reflect linkage disequilibrium, but an unknown experimental factor could not be ruled out. In vitro tests confirmed that a few of the cytomegalovirus-associated TCR beta chains recognize cytomegalovirus antigens. Roughly uniform sequencing depth across donors was assumed in presence/absence analyses, although this assumption may not hold.

The method was the immunoSEQ multiplex PCR assay. The multiplex PCR relied on a mix of 60 forward primers for TCR Vbeta segments and 13 reverse primers for TCR Jbeta segments. The CDR3 region of rearranged TCR beta genes was amplified from genomic DNA by a multiplex PCR assay. Amplified TCR beta libraries were sequenced as 87-base-pair reads on the Illumina HiSeq System. As for the authors' bioinformatics: In a later analysis, tens of millions of unique TCR beta chains were counted across the 666 repertoires, and roughly 9.9 million of these chains were shared by at least two donors. To remove PCR and sequencing errors, raw reads were error-corrected and collapsed into unique sequences using a nearest-neighbor algorithm that merged closely related sequences. To assign V, D and J gene segments, CDR3 sequences were aligned to IMGT reference sequences. For a sequence to be retained, at least a six-nucleotide match to both a V gene segment and a J gene segment was required. A rearrangement counted as productive if the CDR3 had no stop codons and remained in frame with V and J, and every other rearrangement counted as non-productive. Following IMGT convention, CDR3 was defined as the stretch from the second conserved V-encoded cysteine up to the conserved J-encoded phenylalanine. In an earlier analysis of some 550 of the donors, sequences lacking an unambiguous match to a single V gene segment were excluded. An earlier analysis of approximately 590 of the donors classified V segments as functional when productive rearrangements were above 56.7% and as segregating when the standard deviation between donors was above 5%. A statistical classification framework was built for diagnosing cytomegalovirus status from the catalog of TCR beta chain sequences. A later analysis assigned V and J genes by comparing TCR nucleotide sequences with IMGT/GENE-DB human TR gene sequences. A later analysis assigned CDR3 sequences and most-parsimonious VDJ recombination scenarios with the TCRdist pipeline. In a later analysis, every TCR beta chain was defined by the combination of its CDR3 amino acid sequence and its V-gene family, and reads without a unique V-gene family were dropped. To address suspected cross-contamination and a sequencing artifact, a later analysis removed over 500 highly shared, low-generation-probability nucleotide sequences. A later analysis calculated a clonal expansion index for each public chain from normalized within-repertoire ranks of inferred template counts. A later analysis computed generation probabilities with a VDJ recombination model fitted to out-of-frame rearrangements, and checked the results against IGoR. In a later analysis, TCR-TCR, TCR-HLA and TCR-CMV co-occurrence was scored with hypergeometric tests, and a repertoire-size bias correction was applied to TCR pairs. In a later analysis, false discovery rates were estimated by permuting HLA or CMV assignments 20 times. In a later analysis, co-occurring TCRs were grouped using DBSCAN, and TCRdist sequence similarity was added for clustering within HLA-allele-positive subsets. Co-occurrence clustering excluded repertoires with fewer than 30,000 or more than 120,000 public chains, plus five with anomalous nucleotide sharing. Held by TCRdb, this immuneACCESS table contains in-frame sequences only and omits some clones. Under half of the omission traces to an unresolved V gene where checked; the cause of the rest is unknown. Clone size and the V and J calls come from that table; the DNA yielded D and trimming. Within this sample are about 260,000 clones, with roughly 81% of them counted one time only. Of the sample, roughly 2% is held by the ten largest clones.

Trimming takes 5 bases off V and 6 bases off J; junction bases not matched to a gene: 6. Sequences MNHEY (CDR1) and SMNVEV (CDR2) are obtained from the germline V gene (reference sequence). Including cysteine and phenylalanine, the CDR3 has 15 amino acids. Only the CDR3 DNA stays, 45 bases, in frame from base 1. The cohort consisted of 666 healthy bone marrow donors. At the time of sampling, all cohort members were nominally healthy, though unrecorded immune exposures were likely present. The donor tested CMV seropositive, placing the donor among the 289 seropositive members of the cohort. A peripheral blood sample was provided by each donor, and peripheral blood mononuclear cells were used for TCR beta sequencing. The Qiagen DNeasy Blood Extraction Kit was used to extract genomic DNA from the blood cell samples. With regard to this clone: Its antigen remains unidentified. No base qualities exist here, and no much larger clone lies one base off it.

The V and J segments used are TRBV27 and TRBJ2-1; 11 central nucleotides agree with TRBD2. Sequenced sample: PBMCs. The sequence was obtained from a middle-aged woman in good health and CMV-seropositive. The sequence in DNA is TGTGCCAGCAGTCTACTAGCGGGAGTCAGCAATGAGCAGTTCTTC. Its protein product is CASSLLAGVSNEQFF.